This TCR beta chain stems from a study of cytomegalovirus exposure and HLA in healthy donors. General study points: Immune exposure data for these donors was limited to CMV serostatus. Reportedly, fewer N-insertions than the 666-donor mean appeared in an Asian-associated ancestry cluster in a later analysis.

The J segment lost 3 bases and the V segment lost 0 bases, leaving 6 bases of the junction unmatched. This CDR3 has 17 residues. The germline gives CDR1 SGHDT, CDR2 YYEEEE. A remark on this clone: Its antigen remains unknown.

The PCR made use of 60 Vbeta and 13 Jbeta primers. The table came from immunoSEQ multiplex PCR; TCRdb's copy has only in-frame clones and leaves some out. This table holds approximately 120,000 clones, about 79% found once. Specimen: PBMCs. The TCR sequence derives from a man aged 45-65 years in good health and CMV-seronegative. The chain combines TRBV5-6 with TRBJ1-6, with 7 bases identical to TRBD1. CDR3: CASSLATGAYYNSPLHF. CDR3 DNA sequence: TGTGCCAGCAGCTTGGCCACAGGGGCCTACTATAATTCACCCCTCCACTTT.